These 27 T cell receptor beta chains were all obtained from the same sample, sequenced in a study of monozygotic twins with inflammatory bowel disease. TCRdb re-called the 5' RACE reads; one entry per CDR3 protein, DNA not given. Its clone listing holds around 400,000 distinct CDR3 sequences. The sample was blood. All receptors derive from a human donor with ulcerative colitis or Crohn's disease, or a healthy co-twin of an affected twin (not recorded which).

V and J are TRBV7-6 and TRBJ2-3; TCRdb picks TRBD1, but there is no DNA to check that call. The CDR3 is 14 amino acids. Germline values: CDR1 SGHVS, CDR2 FNYEAQ. CDR3 amino acids: CASSSPGAADTQYF.

V is TRBV5-5 and J is TRBJ2-7. The CDR3 length is 13 residues. CDR1 is SGHKS, CDR2 YYEKEE, per germline (reference sequence). This chain's CDR3 is CASSSNTHYEQYF.

The CDR3 protein is CASAQGTGGVNYGYTF. The genes are TRBV3-1 and TRBJ1-2; the D gene TCRdb calls, TRBD1, cannot be checked with no DNA. This CDR3 comprises 16 residues. CDR1 and CDR2 from the germline V gene are LGHDT and YNNKEL (reference sequence).

The rearrangement links TRBV27 to TRBJ1-2. Germline CDR1 reads MNHEY; CDR2 reads SMNVEV (reference sequence). The CDR3 totals 14 residues. CDR3: CASSLNGYLYGYTF.

The genes are TRBV5-1 and TRBJ1-1. The CDR3 totals 13 residues. Per germline, CDR1 SGHRS and CDR2 YFSETQ. The CDR3 protein is CASSFSFDTEAFF. Based on the CDR3 plus reference TRBV5-1 and TRBJ1-1, the full variable domain is KAGVTQTPRYLIKTRGQQVTLSCSPISGHRSVSWYQQTPGQGLQFLFEYFSETQRNKGNFPGRFSGRQFSNSRSEMNVSTLELGDSALYLCASSFSFDTEAFFGQGTRLTVV.

The V call is TRBV7-9, the J call TRBJ2-1; as DNA is missing, the TRBD2 call by TCRdb cannot be tested. CDR1 is SEHNR, CDR2 FQNEAQ, per germline (reference sequence). The CDR3 runs 15 residues. CDR3 protein: CASSTSGRVHNEQFF.

This rearrangement joins TRBV19 to TRBJ2-2; TCRdb indicates TRBD1, and absent DNA this call remains unverified. The CDR3 consists of 16 residues. Germline loops: CDR1 LNHDA, CDR2 SQIVND (reference sequence). The chain's CDR3 is CASSIDIRGLGGELFF.

J is TRBJ1-1 and V is TRBV7-8; with no DNA, the TCRdb D assignment of TRBD1 cannot be verified. From germline, CDR1 is SGHVS and CDR2 FQNEAQ. CDR3 length: 13 amino acids. CDR3 sequence: CASSLARWGEAFF. Drawing the rest from reference TRBV7-8 and TRBJ1-1, the complete variable domain is GAGVSQSPRYKVAKRGQDVALRCDPISGHVSLFWYQQALGQGPEFLTYFQNEAQLDKSGLPSDRFFAERPEGSVSTLKIQRTQQEDSAVYLCASSLARWGEAFFGQGTRLTVV.

The chain employs TRBV18 and TRBJ2-2; absent DNA, TCRdb's TRBD1 call cannot be checked. Germline V lookup: CDR1 KGHSH, CDR2 LQKENI. This CDR3 spans 14 amino acids. CDR3 loop: CASSPGQQTGELFF.

The CDR3 is CASGSGGSNYGYTF. The chain uses TRBV6-6 and TRBJ1-2; TCRdb's D call, TRBD1, is unchecked because there is no DNA. The germline gives CDR1 MNHNY, CDR2 SVGAGI (reference sequence). This CDR3 contains 14 residues.

V is TRBV14 and J is TRBJ2-5; TCRdb's D gene call, TRBD1, goes unchecked for lack of DNA. This CDR3 has 15 amino acids. Germline V gene lookup returns CDR1 SGHDN and CDR2 FVKESK. CDR3 protein: CASSPQRGGLETQYF.

This chain connects TRBV12-3 or TRBV12-4 to TRBJ2-4; TCRdb outputs TRBD1, but without DNA this stays unchecked. This CDR3 is 15 amino acids long. This CDR3 is CASSSAGTGNYIQYF.

This chain links TRBV7-9 with TRBJ2-4; no DNA is available, so the TRBD1 call from TCRdb remains unchecked. Germline assignment: CDR1 SEHNR and CDR2 FQNEAQ (reference sequence). The CDR3 loop spans 15 amino acids. The CDR3 region is CASSLAGAAKNIQYF.

The V call is TRBV9, the J call TRBJ1-2; TCRdb reports TRBD1, a call that lacks DNA to check it against. The CDR3 sequence is 17 residues long. Per germline, CDR1 SGDLS and CDR2 YYNGEE. CDR3 sequence reads: CASSVDPGGQGWEGYTF.

The V and J genes are TRBV12-3 or TRBV12-4 and TRBJ1-1; there is no DNA to check the TCRdb D call of TRBD1. The CDR3 is 16 amino acids. The CDR3 loop is CASSPTRRGRNTEAFF.

The J gene is TRBJ2-1, the V gene TRBV9; the TCRdb D gene call, TRBD2, has no DNA to confirm it. The germline CDR1 and CDR2 sequences are SGDLS and YYNGEE. The length of the CDR3 is 16 residues. This chain's CDR3 is CASSVAERGGYNEQFF.

V is TRBV2 and J is TRBJ2-4; TCRdb indicates TRBD1, and absent DNA this call remains unverified. The CDR3 runs to 17 residues. The V gene's germline CDR1 is SNHLY and CDR2 FYNNEI. CDR3 region: CASSEAYRFLAKNIQYF. Using reference TRBV2 and TRBJ2-4 for the parts outside the CDR3, the full variable domain is EPEVTQTPSHQVTQMGQEVILRCVPISNHLYFYWYRQILGQKVEFLVSFYNNEISEKSEIFDDQFSVERPDGSNFTLKIRSTKLEDSAMYFCASSEAYRFLAKNIQYFGAGTRLSVL.

The V and J genes are TRBV5-5 and TRBJ2-7. CDR3 length: 13 residues. Per germline, CDR1 SGHKS and CDR2 YYEKEE (reference sequence). The CDR3 loop reads CASSSGLFYEQYF. Based on the CDR3 plus reference TRBV5-5 and TRBJ2-7, the full variable domain is DAGVTQSPTHLIKTRGQQVTLRCSPISGHKSVSWYQQVLGQGPQFIFQYYEKEERGRGNFPDRFSARQFPNYSSELNVNALLLGDSALYLCASSSGLFYEQYFGPGTRLTVT.

The chain combines TRBV20-1 with TRBJ1-5; TCRdb calls TRBD1, which cannot be checked without DNA. Per germline, CDR1 DFQATT and CDR2 SNEGSKA (reference sequence). This CDR3 has 18 amino acids. The chain's CDR3 is CSAPSRDRRWGSNQPQHF.

The chain combines TRBV20-1 with TRBJ2-7; TCRdb picks TRBD1, but there is no DNA to check that call. The CDR3 has 17 amino acids. Germline CDR1 reads DFQATT; CDR2 reads SNEGSKA (reference sequence). The CDR3 here is CSARGGARGGLPYEQYF.

The chain employs TRBV6-5 and TRBJ1-2. CDR3 length: 13 residues. Germline V CDR1 and CDR2: MNHEY, SVGAGI. CDR3 loop: CASTTESNYGYTF.

This chain connects TRBV5-4 to TRBJ2-3; TCRdb picks TRBD1, but there is no DNA to check that call. CDR1 and CDR2 from the germline V gene are SGHNT and YYREEE (reference sequence). The CDR3 sequence is 16 residues long. This CDR3 reads CASSGGGQDPRDTQYF.

V and J are TRBV5-4 and TRBJ2-1; lacking DNA, the TRBD2 call made by TCRdb goes unchecked. Germline CDR1 SGHNT, CDR2 YYREEE (reference sequence). This CDR3 comprises 17 residues. This CDR3 is CASSGLAGASSYNEQFF. The entire variable domain, with the rest obtained from reference TRBV5-4 and TRBJ2-1, is as follows: ETGVTQSPTHLIKTRGQQVTLRCSSQSGHNTVSWYQQALGQGPQFIFQYYREEENGRGNFPPRFSGLQFPNYSSELNVNALELDDSALYLCASSGLAGASSYNEQFFGPGTRLTVL.

The V gene is TRBV28, the J gene TRBJ1-4; as DNA is missing, the TRBD1 call by TCRdb cannot be tested. Per germline, CDR1 MDHEN and CDR2 SYDVKM. This CDR3 has 15 amino acids. The CDR3: CASSLETGNNEKLFF. Full variable domain (remainder filled in from reference TRBV28 and TRBJ1-4): DVKVTQSSRYLVKRTGEKVFLECVQDMDHENMFWYRQDPGLGLRLIYFSYDVKMKEKGDIPEGYSVSREKKERFSLILESASTNQTSMYLCASSLETGNNEKLFFGSGTQLSVL.

The chain uses TRBV20-1 and TRBJ1-5; TCRdb's assignment of TRBD1 cannot be checked, as there is no DNA. Germline values: CDR1 DFQATT, CDR2 SNEGSKA (reference sequence). The CDR3 is 14 residues long. CDR3 amino acids: CSASGGQGGQPQHF.

The CDR3 sequence: CASSYRGADNSPLHF. J is TRBJ1-6 and V is TRBV12-3 or TRBV12-4; TCRdb lists TRBD1, though no DNA is available to test this call. The CDR3 runs to 15 residues.

The chain combines TRBV6-2 or TRBV6-3 with TRBJ1-2; TCRdb indicates TRBD1, and absent DNA this call remains unverified. This CDR3 spans 13 amino acids. Germline assignment: CDR1 MNHEY and CDR2 SVGEGT. This CDR3 reads CASGQGHGYGYTF.